This paragraph covers one TCR beta chain sequence. The data are from a study of blood T cell repertoires in COVID-19. Turning to the study itself: Some COVID-19 samples were acute and others convalescent; all came from the United States, Italy and Spain. T cells, B-cell-depleted T cells, or PBMCs supplied cDNA or gDNA.

Germline CDR1 SNHLY, CDR2 FYNNEI. The CDR3 totals 13 residues. V was pared by 6 bases and J by 6 bases, with 6 bases of the junction left unmatched. This table comes from immunoSEQ multiplex PCR, and its TCRdb copy is limited to in-frame clones, with some not included. Of approximately 300,000 clones in the sample, 75% to 90% were seen once. This clonotype originated in a middle-aged man with acute or convalescent COVID-19. Sequenced sample: peripheral blood. The chain employs TRBV2 and TRBJ1-2; 8 nucleotides match TRBD1. DNA of the CDR3: TGTGCCAGCAGGGGCAGGGGGCAGGATGGCTACACCTTC. Translating it yields CASRGRGQDGYTF.